In its sample, the clone carrying this T cell receptor (beta chain) is medium-sized. The antigen is undetermined. As to time point: sample taken at primary tumor resection. Sequencing covered unsorted whole RNA taken from tumor, nontumor lung or frozen PBMC. Individual TCR cDNA molecules each bore their own unique molecular identifier. MiXCR, run by TCRdb on the 5' RACE reads, gives a single entry per CDR3 protein. The sample carries over 7,500 distinct CDR3 sequences, less than 7.5% recorded once. The data derive from a study of spatial heterogeneity in lung cancer. Background on the study: The count of detected beta-chain sequences consistently exceeded that of alpha-chain sequences. Whole-study results and caveats: Tumors with more nonsynonymous mutations had more expanded intratumoral alpha and beta TCRs. The counts of expanded TCRs, ubiquitous and regional, tracked ubiquitous and regional nonsynonymous mutations, respectively.

The germline V gene encodes CDR1 KGHSH and CDR2 LQKENI. The CDR3 contains 16 residues. V shed 5 bases and J 0 bases; nucleotides not matched to a gene: 8. The material sequenced was lung tumor tissue, taken at surgery. This TCR derives from a female donor with early-stage non-small cell lung cancer. This chain joins TRBV18 and TRBJ2-3; 7 bases fit TRBD2. The CDR3 nucleotides read TGTGCCAGCTCAGCCATAGCTAGCGGTAGCACAGATACGCAGTATTTT. This translates into CASSAIASGSTDTQYF. The full variable domain, its missing parts supplied by reference TRBV18 and TRBJ2-3, is NAGVMQNPRHLVRRRGQEARLRCSPMKGHSHVYWYRQLPEEGLKFMVYLQKENIIDESGMPKERFSAEFPKEGPSILRIQQVVRGDSAAYFCASSAIASGSTDTQYFGPGTRLTVL.